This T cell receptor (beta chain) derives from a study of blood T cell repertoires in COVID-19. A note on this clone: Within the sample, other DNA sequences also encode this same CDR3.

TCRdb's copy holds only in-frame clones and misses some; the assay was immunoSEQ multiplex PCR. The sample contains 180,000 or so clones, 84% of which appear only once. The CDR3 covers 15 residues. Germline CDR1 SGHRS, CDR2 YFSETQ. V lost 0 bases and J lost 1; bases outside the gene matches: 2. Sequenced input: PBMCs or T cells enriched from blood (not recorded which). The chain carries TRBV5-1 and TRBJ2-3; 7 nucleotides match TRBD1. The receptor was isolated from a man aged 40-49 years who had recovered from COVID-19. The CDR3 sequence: CASSLGQGGTDTQYF. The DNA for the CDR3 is TGCGCCAGCAGCTTGGGGCAGGGGGGCACAGATACGCAGTATTTT. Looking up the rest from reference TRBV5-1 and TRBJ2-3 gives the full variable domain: KAGVTQTPRYLIKTRGQQVTLSCSPISGHRSVSWYQQTPGQGLQFLFEYFSETQRNKGNFPGRFSGRQFSNSRSEMNVSTLELGDSALYLCASSLGQGGTDTQYFGPGTRLTVL.